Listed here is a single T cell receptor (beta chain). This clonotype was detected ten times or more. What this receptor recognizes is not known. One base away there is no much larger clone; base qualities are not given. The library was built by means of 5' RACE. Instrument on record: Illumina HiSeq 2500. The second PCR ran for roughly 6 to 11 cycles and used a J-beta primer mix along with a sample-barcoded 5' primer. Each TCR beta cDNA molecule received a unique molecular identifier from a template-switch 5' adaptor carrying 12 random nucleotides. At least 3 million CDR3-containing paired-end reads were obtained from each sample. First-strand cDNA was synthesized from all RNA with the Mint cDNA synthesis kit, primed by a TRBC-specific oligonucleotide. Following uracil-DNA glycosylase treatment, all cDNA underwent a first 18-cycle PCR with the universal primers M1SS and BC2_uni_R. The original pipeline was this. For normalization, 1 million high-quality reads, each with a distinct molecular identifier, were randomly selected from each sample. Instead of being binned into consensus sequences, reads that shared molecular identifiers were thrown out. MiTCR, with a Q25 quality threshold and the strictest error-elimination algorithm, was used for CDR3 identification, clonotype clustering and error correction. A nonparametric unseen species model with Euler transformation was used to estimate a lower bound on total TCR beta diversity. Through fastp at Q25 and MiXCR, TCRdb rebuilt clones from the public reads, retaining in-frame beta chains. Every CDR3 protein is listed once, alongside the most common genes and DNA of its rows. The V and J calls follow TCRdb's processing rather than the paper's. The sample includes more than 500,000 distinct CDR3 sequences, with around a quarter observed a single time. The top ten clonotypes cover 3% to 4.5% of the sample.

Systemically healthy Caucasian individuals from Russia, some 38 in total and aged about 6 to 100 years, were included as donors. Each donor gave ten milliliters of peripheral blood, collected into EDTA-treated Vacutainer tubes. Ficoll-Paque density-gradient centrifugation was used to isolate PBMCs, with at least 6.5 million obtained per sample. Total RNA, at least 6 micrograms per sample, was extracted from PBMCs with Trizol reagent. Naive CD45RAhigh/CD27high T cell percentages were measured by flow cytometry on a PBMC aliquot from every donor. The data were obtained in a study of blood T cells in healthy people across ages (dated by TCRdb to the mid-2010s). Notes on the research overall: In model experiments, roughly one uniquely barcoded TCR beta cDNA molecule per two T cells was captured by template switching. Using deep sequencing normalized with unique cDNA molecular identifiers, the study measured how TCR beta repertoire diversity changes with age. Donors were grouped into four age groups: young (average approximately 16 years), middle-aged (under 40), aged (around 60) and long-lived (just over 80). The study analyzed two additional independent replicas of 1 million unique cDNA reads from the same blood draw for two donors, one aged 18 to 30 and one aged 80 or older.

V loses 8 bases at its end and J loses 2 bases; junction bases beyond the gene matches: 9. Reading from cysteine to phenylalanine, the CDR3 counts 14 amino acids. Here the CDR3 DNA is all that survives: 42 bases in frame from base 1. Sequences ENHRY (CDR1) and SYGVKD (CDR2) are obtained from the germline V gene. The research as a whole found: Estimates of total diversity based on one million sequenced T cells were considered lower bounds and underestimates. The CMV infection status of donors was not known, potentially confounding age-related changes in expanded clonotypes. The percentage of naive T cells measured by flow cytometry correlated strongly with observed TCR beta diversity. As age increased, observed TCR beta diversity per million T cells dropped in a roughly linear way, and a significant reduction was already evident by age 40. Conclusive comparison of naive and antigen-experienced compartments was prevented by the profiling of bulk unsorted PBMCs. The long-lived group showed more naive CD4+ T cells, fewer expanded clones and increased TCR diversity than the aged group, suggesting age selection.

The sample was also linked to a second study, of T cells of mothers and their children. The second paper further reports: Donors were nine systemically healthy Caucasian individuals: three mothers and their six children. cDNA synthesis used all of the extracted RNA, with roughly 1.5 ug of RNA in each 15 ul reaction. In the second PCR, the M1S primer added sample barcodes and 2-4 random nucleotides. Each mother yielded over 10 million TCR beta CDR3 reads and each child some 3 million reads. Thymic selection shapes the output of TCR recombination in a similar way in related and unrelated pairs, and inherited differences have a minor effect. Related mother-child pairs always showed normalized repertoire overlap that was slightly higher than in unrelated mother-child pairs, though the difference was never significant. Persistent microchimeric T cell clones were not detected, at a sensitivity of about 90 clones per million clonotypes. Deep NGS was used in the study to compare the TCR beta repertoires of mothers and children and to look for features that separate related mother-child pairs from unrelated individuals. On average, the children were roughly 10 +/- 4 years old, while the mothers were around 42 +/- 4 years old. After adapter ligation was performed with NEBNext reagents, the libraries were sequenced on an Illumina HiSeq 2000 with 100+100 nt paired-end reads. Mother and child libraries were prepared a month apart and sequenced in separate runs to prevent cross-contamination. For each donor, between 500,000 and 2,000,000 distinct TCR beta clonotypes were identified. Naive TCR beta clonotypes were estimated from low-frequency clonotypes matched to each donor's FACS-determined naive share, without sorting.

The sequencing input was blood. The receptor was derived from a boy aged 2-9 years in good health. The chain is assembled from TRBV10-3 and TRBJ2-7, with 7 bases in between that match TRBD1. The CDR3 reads CAIQDRDSPYEQYF. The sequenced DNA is TGTGCCATCCAGGACCGGGACAGTCCCTACGAGCAGTACTTC.